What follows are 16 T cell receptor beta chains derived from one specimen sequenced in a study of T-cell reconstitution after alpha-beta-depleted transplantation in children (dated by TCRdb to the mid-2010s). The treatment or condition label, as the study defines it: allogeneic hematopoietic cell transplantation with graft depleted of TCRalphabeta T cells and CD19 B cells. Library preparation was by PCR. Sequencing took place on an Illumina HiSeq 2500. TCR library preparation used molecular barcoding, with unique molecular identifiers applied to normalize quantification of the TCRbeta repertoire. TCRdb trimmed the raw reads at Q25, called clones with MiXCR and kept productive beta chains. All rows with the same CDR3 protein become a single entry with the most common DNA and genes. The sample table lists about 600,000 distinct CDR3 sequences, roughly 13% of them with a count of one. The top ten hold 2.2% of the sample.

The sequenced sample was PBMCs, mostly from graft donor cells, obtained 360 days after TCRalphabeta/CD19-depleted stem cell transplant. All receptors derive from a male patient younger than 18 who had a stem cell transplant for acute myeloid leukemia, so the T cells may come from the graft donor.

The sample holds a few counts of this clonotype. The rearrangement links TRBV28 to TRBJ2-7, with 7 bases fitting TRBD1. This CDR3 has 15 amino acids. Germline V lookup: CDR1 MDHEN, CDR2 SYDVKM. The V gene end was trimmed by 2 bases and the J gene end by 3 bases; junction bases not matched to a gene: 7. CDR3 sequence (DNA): TGTGCCAGCAGTTTAGGACAGGCGACGTTCTACGAGCAGTACTTC. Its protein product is CASSLGQATFYEQYF.

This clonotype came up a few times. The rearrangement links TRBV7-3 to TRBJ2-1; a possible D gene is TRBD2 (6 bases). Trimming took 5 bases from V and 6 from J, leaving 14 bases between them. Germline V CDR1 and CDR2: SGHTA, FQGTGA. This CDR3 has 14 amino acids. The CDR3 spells CASSPSGVVNEQFF. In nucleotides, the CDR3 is TGTGCCAGCAGCCCCTCGGGGGTAGTCAATGAGCAGTTCTTC.

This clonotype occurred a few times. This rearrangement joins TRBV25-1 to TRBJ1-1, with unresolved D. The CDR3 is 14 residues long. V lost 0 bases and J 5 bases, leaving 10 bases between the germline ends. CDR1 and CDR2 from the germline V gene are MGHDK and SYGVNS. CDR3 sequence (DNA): TGTGCCAGCAGTGAATATGGGAAGGGTACTGAAGCTTTCTTT. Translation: CASSEYGKGTEAFF.

The CDR3 reads CASSPVPGGPDGELFF. DNA for the CDR3: TGTGCCAGCAGCCCTGTTCCGGGAGGCCCGGACGGGGAGCTGTTTTTT. The rearrangement joins TRBV7-2 to TRBJ2-2; 7 bases agree with TRBD2. The CDR3 is made up of 16 amino acids. From germline, CDR1 is SGHTA and CDR2 FQGNSA. Trimming cost V 5 bases and J 7 bases; bases outside gene matches: 13.

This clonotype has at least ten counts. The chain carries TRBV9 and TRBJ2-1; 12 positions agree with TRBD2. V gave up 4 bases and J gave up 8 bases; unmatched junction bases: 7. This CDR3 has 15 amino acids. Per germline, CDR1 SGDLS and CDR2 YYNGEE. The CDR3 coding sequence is TGTGCCAGCAGCCCCCTAGCGGGAGGGCCTTATGAGCAGTTCTTC. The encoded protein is CASSPLAGGPYEQFF.

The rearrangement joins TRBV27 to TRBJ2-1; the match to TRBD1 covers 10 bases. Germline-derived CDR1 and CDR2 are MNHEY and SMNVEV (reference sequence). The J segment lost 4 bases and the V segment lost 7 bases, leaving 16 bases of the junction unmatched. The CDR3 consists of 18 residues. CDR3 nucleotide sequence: TGTGCCAGCATTCCCCAGACAGGGGGCTGGCTCGAGTACAATGAGCAGTTCTTC. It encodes CASIPQTGGWLEYNEQFF.

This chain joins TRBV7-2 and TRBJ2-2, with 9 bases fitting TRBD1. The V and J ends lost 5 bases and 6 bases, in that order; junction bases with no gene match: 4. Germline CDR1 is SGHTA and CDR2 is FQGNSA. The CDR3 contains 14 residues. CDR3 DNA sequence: TGTGCCAGCAGCCCGACAGGGGGACCCGGGGAGCTGTTTTTT. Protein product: CASSPTGGPGELFF.

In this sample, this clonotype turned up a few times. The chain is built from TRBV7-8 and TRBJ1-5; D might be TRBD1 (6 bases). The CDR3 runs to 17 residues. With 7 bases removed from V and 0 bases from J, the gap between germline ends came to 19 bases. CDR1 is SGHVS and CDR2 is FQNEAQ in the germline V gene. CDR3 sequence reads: CASTFTGGLNSNQPQHF. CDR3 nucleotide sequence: TGTGCCAGCACCTTTACGGGGGGGCTCAATAGCAATCAGCCCCAGCATTTT.

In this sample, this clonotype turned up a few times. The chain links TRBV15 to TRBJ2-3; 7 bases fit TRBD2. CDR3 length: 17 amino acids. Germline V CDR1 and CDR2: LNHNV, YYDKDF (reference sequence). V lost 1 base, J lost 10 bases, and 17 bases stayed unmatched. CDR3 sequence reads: CATSRAGGTGRHSPQYF. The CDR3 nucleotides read TGTGCCACCAGCAGAGCGGGGGGTACCGGGAGACACAGTCCGCAGTATTTT.

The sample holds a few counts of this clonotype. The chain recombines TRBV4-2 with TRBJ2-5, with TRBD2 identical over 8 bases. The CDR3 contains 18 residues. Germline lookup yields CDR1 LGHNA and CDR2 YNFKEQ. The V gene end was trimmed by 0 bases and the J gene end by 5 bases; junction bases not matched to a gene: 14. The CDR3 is CASSQDEEVAGISETQYF. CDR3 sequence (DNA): TGTGCCAGCAGCCAAGATGAGGAGGTAGCGGGGATTTCGGAGACCCAGTACTTC.

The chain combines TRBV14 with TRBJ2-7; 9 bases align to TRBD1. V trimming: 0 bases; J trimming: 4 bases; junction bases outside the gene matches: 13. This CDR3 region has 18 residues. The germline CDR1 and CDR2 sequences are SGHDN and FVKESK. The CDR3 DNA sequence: TGTGCCAGCAGCCAAGACAGGGACTGGACAGGGGTCTTATACGAGCAGTACTTC. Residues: CASSQDRDWTGVLYEQYF. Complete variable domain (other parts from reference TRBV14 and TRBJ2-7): EAGVTQFPSHSVIEKGQTVTLRCDPISGHDNLYWYRRVMGKEIKFLLHFVKESKQDESGMPNNRFLAERTGGTYSTLKVQPAELEDSGVYFCASSQDRDWTGVLYEQYFGPGTRLTVT.

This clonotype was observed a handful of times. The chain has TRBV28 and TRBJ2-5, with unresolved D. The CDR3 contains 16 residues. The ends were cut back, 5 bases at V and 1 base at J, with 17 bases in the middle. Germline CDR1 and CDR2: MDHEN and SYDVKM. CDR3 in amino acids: CASSHPRPHRQETQYF. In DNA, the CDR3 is TGTGCCAGCAGTCACCCCCGACCTCATCGCCAAGAGACCCAGTACTTC. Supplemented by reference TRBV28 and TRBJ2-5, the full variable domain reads DVKVTQSSRYLVKRTGEKVFLECVQDMDHENMFWYRQDPGLGLRLIYFSYDVKMKEKGDIPEGYSVSREKKERFSLILESASTNQTSMYLCASSHPRPHRQETQYFGPGTRLLVL.

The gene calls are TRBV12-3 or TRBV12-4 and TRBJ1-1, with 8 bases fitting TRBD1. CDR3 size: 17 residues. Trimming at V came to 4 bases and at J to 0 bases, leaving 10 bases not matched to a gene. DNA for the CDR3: TGTGCCAGCAGTTCCCGGACAGGGAGGGGAGTGAACACTGAAGCTTTCTTT. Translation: CASSSRTGRGVNTEAFF.

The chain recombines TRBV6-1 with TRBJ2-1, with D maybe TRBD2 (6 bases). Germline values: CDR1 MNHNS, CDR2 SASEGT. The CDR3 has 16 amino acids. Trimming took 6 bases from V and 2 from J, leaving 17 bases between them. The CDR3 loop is CASRTPRGGTYNEQFF. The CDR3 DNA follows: TGTGCCAGCAGGACACCTAGAGGCGGGACCTACAATGAGCAGTTCTTC.

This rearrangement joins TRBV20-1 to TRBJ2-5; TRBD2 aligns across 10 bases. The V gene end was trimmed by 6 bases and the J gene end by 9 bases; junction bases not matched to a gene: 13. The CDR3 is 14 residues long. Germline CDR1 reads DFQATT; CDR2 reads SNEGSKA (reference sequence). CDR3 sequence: CSARLAGGPRAQYF. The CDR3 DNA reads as TGCAGTGCCCGACTAGCGGGCGGCCCCAGGGCCCAGTACTTC.

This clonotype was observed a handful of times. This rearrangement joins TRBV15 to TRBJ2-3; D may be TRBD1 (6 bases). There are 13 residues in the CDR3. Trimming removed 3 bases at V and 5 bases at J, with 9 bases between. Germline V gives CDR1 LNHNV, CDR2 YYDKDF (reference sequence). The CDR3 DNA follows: TGTGCCACCAGCAGGGGCAGGGGAGATACGCAGTATTTT. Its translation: CATSRGRGDTQYF.